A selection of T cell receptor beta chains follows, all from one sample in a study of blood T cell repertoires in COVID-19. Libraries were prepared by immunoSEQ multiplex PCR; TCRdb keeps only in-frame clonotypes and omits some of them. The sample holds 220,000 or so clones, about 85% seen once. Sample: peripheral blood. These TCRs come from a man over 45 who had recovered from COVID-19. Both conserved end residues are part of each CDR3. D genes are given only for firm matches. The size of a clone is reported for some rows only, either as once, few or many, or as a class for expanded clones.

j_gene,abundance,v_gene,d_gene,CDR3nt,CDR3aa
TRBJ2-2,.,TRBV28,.,TGTGCCAGCAGCCCGAGCGGGCAGGCGAACACCGGGGAGCTGTTTTTT,CASSPSGQANTGELFF
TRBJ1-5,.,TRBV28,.,TGTGCCAGCAGTTTAATACAGCAGAATCAGCCCCAGCATTTT,CASSLIQQNQPQHF
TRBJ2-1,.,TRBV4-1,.,TGCGCCAGCAGCCAAGATCGGTCAGAGCAGTTCTTC,CASSQDRSEQFF
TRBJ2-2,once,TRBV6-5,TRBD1,TGTGCCAGCAGCATAGACAGGGCTGGGGCCGGGGAGCTGTTTTTT,CASSIDRAGAGELFF
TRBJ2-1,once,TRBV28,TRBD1,TGTGCCAGCAGTTTAATGTTTCGGACAGGGGTCTACAATGAGCAGTTCTTC,CASSLMFRTGVYNEQFF
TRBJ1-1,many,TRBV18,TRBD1,TGTGCCAGCTCACGGGACAGGAAGAACACTGAAGCTTTCTTT,CASSRDRKNTEAFF
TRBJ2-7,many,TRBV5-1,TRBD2,TGCGCCAGCAGCCCGACTAGCGGGAGGGCGGTATACGAGCAGTACTTC,CASSPTSGRAVYEQYF
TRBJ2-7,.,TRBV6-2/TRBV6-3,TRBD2,TGTGCCAGCAGCACTAGCGGGCGGAGCTCCTACGAGCAGTACTTC,CASSTSGRSSYEQYF
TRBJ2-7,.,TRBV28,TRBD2,TGTGCCAGCAGTTTAGATAGCGGGAGGCCCTATTCAAACTACGAGCAGTACTTC,CASSLDSGRPYSNYEQYF
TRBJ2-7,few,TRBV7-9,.,TGTGCCAGCAGCCTGGAGTGGAACCTTGGGGAGCAGTACTTC,CASSLEWNLGEQYF
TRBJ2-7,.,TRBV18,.,TGTGCCAGCTCACCAAAAGGGGACGAGCAGTACTTC,CASSPKGDEQYF
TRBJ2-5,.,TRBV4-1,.,TGCGCCAGCAGCCAAGTGGCAAACCAAGAGACCCAGTACTTC,CASSQVANQETQYF
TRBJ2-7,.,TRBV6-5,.,TGTGCCAGCAGAAAGGCGGGGTACTCCTACGAGCAGTACTTC,CASRKAGYSYEQYF
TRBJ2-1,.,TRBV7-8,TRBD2,TGTGCCAGCAGCTTAGGCGAGCGGGGGGGAGGAAATGAGCAGTTCTTC,CASSLGERGGGNEQFF
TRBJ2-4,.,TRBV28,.,TGTGCCAGCAGTTTTGCAGGCGGGAAAAACATTCAGTACTTC,CASSFAGGKNIQYF
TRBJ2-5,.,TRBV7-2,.,TGTGCCAGCAGCTTAGGGCCCGTGGAGACCCAGTACTTC,CASSLGPVETQYF
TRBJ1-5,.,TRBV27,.,TGTGCCAGCAGTTTTGCACAGGGCAATCAGCCCCAGCATTTT,CASSFAQGNQPQHF
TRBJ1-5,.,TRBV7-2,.,TGTGCCAGCAGCTCAAACCTCGGGGGGCCCAATCAGCCCCAGCATTTT,CASSSNLGGPNQPQHF
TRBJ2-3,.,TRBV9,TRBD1,TGTGCCAGCAGCGTAGAACCGACAGGGGGCTTGGCAGATACGCAGTATTTT,CASSVEPTGGLADTQYF
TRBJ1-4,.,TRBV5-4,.,TGTGCCAGCAGCTTAGGACTGACAAATGAAAAACTGTTTTTT,CASSLGLTNEKLFF
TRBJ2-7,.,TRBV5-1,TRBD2,TGCGCCAGCCCCCAAACTAGCGTCTTTTCCTACGAGCAGTACTTC,CASPQTSVFSYEQYF
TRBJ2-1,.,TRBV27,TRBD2,TGTGCCAGCAGTCCTAGCGGGGCGAGCTCCTACAATGAGCAGTTCTTC,CASSPSGASSYNEQFF
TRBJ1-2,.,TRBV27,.,TGTGCCAGTACGACAGATGGCTATGGCTACACCTTC,CASTTDGYGYTF
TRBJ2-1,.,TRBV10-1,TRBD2,TGCGCCAGCAGTGTGGCGGGAGGGGCGGTGGAGCAGTTCTTC,CASSVAGGAVEQFF
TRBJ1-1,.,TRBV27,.,TGTGCCAGCAGTTCCCAGGGGCCTAACACTGAAGCTTTCTTT,CASSSQGPNTEAFF
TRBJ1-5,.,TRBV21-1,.,TGTGCCAGCAGCAAAGTTGGGGACAGGGTACGACAGCCCCAGCATTTT,CASSKVGDRVRQPQHF
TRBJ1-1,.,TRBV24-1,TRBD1,TGTGCCACCAGTGACCAGGGACAGAGTGAAGCTTTCTTT,CATSDQGQSEAFF
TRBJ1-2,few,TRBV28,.,TGTGCCAGCAGACAAGACTATGGCTACACCTTC,CASRQDYGYTF
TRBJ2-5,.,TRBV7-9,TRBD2,TGTGCCAGCAGCTCCCCCGGGAGGGGGGCCTGGGAGACCCAGTACTTC,CASSSPGRGAWETQYF
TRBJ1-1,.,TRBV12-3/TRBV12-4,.,TGTGCCAGCAGTAAAGGGGGGGTCACTGAAGCTTTCTTT,CASSKGGVTEAFF
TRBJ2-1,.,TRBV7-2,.,TGTGCCAGCAGCTTAAGGTCCGGGGACAATGAGCAGTTCTTC,CASSLRSGDNEQFF
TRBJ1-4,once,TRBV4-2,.,TGTGCCAGCAGCCAAGAAGGAGTGGCTAATGAAAAACTGTTTTTT,CASSQEGVANEKLFF
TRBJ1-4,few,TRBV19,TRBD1,TGTGCCAGTAGTAGGGACAGCTCAGGAGAAAAACTGTTTTTT,CASSRDSSGEKLFF
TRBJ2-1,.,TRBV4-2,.,TGTGCCAGCAGCCTACAAGCGGGCCCGAGCTCCTACAATGAGCAGTTCTTC,CASSLQAGPSSYNEQFF
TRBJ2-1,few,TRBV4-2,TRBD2,TGTGCCAGCAGCCGTGGTAGCGGGAGGGCTGGGGGAAATGAGCAGTTCTTC,CASSRGSGRAGGNEQFF
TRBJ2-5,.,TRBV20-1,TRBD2,TGCAGTGCCAGTACTAGCGGGAGAGCAGAGACCCAGTACTTC,CSASTSGRAETQYF
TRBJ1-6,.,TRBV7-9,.,TGTGCCAGCAGCTTAGGCGAAACATACAGCTCCTATAATTCACCCCTCCACTTT,CASSLGETYSSYNSPLHF
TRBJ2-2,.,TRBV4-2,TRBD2,TGTGCCAGCAGCACCGGGGGGCTAGCGGGAGCTTTACGAGCCGGGGAGCTGTTTTTT,CASSTGGLAGALRAGELFF
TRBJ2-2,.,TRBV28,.,TGTGCCAGCAGTTTACTGGGAACCAGGGCCGGGGAGCTGTTTTTT,CASSLLGTRAGELFF
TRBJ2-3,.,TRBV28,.,TGTGCCAGCAGTTTATTGGGGGCGAGGGCCACAGATACGCAGTATTTT,CASSLLGARATDTQYF
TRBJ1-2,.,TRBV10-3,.,TGTGCCATCAGTGGGGAGTCCTATGGCTACACCTTC,CAISGESYGYTF
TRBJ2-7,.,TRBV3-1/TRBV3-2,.,TGTGCCAGCAGCCAAACCCACAGGGGGGGGCAGTACTTC,CASSQTHRGGQYF
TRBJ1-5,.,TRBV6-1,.,TGTGCCAGCAGTGAGATACGTGCGGGCAATCAGCCCCAGCATTTT,CASSEIRAGNQPQHF